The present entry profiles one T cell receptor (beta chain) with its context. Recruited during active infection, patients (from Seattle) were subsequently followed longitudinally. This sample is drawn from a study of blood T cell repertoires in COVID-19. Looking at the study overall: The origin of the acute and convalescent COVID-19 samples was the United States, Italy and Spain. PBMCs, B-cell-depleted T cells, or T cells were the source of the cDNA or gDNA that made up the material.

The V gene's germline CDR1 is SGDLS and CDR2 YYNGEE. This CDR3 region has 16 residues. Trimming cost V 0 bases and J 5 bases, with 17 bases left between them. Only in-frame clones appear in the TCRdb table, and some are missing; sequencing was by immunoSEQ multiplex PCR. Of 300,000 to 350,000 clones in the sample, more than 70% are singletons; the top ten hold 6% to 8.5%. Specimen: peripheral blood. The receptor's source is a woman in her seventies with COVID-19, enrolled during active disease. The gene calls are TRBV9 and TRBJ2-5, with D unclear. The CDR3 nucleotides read TGTGCCAGCAGCGTAGGTCCAAACGAGGTTGACGAGACCCAGTACTTC. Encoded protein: CASSVGPNEVDETQYF.